The clone carrying this TCR beta chain was counted a few times. Its matching antigen is unknown. The CDR3 has 17 residues. Losses at the gene ends were 0 bases for V and 4 bases for J; bases not matched to a gene: 9. Germline V gene lookup returns CDR1 LGHNA and CDR2 YSLEER. This sample was included in a study of blood T cells in healthy people across ages. Study outcomes and limitations: With naive T cell percentage, TCR beta diversity showed a strong correlation.

Alongside a J-beta primer mix, a sample-barcoded 5' primer served in a second PCR lasting roughly 6 to 12 cycles. TCRdb ran MiXCR on the 5' RACE reads and lists one entry per CDR3 protein. Of around 1,000,000 distinct CDR3 sequences listed, approximately 25% are singletons. Separately, the same data were catalogued under a study of T cells of mothers and their children. Per that paper: Three healthy Caucasian mothers and their six children were the donors. Over 8 million TCR beta CDR3 reads were obtained from each mother, and several million from each child.

Sample: blood. This receptor was taken from a girl aged 2-15 years in good health. V usage is TRBV4-3 and J usage is TRBJ2-5, with 9 nucleotides matching TRBD2. Here the CDR3 reads CASSQDLAGGNGETQYF. The CDR3 DNA reads as TGCGCCAGCAGCCAAGATCTGGCGGGGGGGAACGGAGAGACCCAGTACTTC.